One sample yielded the 15 T cell receptor beta chains listed below, sequenced in a study of Graves' ophthalmopathy and Graves' hyperthyroidism. Beta-chain TCR CDR3 regions were amplified from RNA transcripts. RT-PCR with HTBI primers came first, then second-round multiplex PCR. TCRdb independently ran MiXCR on the multiplex PCR reads; one entry per CDR3 protein. The data show hundreds of thousands of distinct CDR3 sequences, with about 38% seen just once and over 2.5% held by the top ten. Sequencing was carried out using peripheral blood. Receptor source: an adult man with Graves' ophthalmopathy.

The rearrangement joins TRBV29-1 to TRBJ1-2; D might be TRBD1 (5 bases). V was trimmed by 8 bases and J by 4 bases, leaving 20 bases between them. This CDR3 region has 14 residues. Per germline, CDR1 SQVTM and CDR2 ANQGSEA. The CDR3 nucleotides read TGCAGCCAGGCGGGGTCAGGGCCTCTCTATGGCTACACCTTC. Protein sequence: CSQAGSGPLYGYTF.

This clonotype was detected a few times. The chain links TRBV19 to TRBJ1-5; unclear D gene. The CDR3 length is 14 residues. V was clipped by 2 bases and J by 2 bases, with 7 bases between them. Germline CDR1 and CDR2: LNHDA and SQIVND (reference sequence). The CDR3 DNA follows: TGTGCCAGTAGTATATGGGGTGGCAATCAGCCCCAGCATTTT. Translated, it gives CASSIWGGNQPQHF.

Many counts were recorded for this clonotype. The V and J genes are TRBV2 and TRBJ1-6; D not certain. V gave up 7 bases and J gave up 0 bases, with 10 bases separating them. Looked up from germline, CDR1 is SNHLY and CDR2 is FYNNEI. This CDR3 contains 15 residues. CDR3 in DNA: TGTGCCAGCAAAAAGAAGGGCTCCTATAATTCACCCCTCCACTTT. Its protein is CASKKKGSYNSPLHF. Full variable domain (outside the CDR3, taken from reference TRBV2 and TRBJ1-6): EPEVTQTPSHQVTQMGQEVILRCVPISNHLYFYWYRQILGQKVEFLVSFYNNEISEKSEIFDDQFSVERPDGSNFTLKIRSTKLEDSAMYFCASKKKGSYNSPLHFGNGTRLTVT.

This clonotype occurred a few times. This chain joins TRBV12-3 or TRBV12-4 and TRBJ1-1; maybe TRBD1 (5 bases). The ends were cut back, 5 bases at V and 0 bases at J, with 13 bases in the middle. The CDR3 totals 15 residues. CDR3 DNA: TGTGCCAGCAGTCGCCCCCAGGGTCTGAACACTGAAGCTTTCTTT. Amino acids: CASSRPQGLNTEAFF.

This clonotype was detected only a few times. V usage is TRBV7-9 and J usage is TRBJ2-2; 7 positions match TRBD1. The CDR3 runs to 17 residues. The germline gives CDR1 SEHNR, CDR2 FQNEAQ (reference sequence). The ends lost 5 bases at V and 2 bases at J; junction bases unmatched: 11. The chain's CDR3 is CASSPTSDRANTGELFF. In DNA, the CDR3 is TGTGCCAGCAGCCCGACAAGCGACAGGGCCAACACCGGGGAGCTGTTTTTT.

This clonotype was seen at least ten times. The chain links TRBV9 to TRBJ1-4; TRBD1 aligns across 7 bases. The ends lost 4 bases at V and 7 bases at J; junction bases unmatched: 10. CDR3 length: 15 residues. Germline loops: CDR1 SGDLS, CDR2 YYNGEE. DNA of the CDR3: TGTGCCAGCAGCCCAGGGGGGACGTCTTTTGAAAAACTGTTTTTT. Its protein product is CASSPGGTSFEKLFF.

CDR3 loop: CASSIQGARTEAFF. The CDR3 DNA follows: TGTGCCAGTAGTATACAGGGGGCGAGAACTGAAGCTTTCTTT. V usage is TRBV19 and J usage is TRBJ1-1, with 8 bases identical to TRBD1. The CDR3 has 14 residues. V gave up 2 bases and J gave up 5 bases; unmatched junction bases: 4. Germline loops: CDR1 LNHDA, CDR2 SQIVND (reference sequence). Using reference TRBV19 and TRBJ1-1 for the parts outside the CDR3, the full variable domain is DGGITQSPKYLFRKEGQNVTLSCEQNLNHDAMYWYRQDPGQGLRLIYYSQIVNDFQKGDIAEGYSVSREKKESFPLTVTSAQKNPTAFYLCASSIQGARTEAFFGQGTRLTVV.

The chain links TRBV29-1 to TRBJ2-7; 7 bases fit TRBD2. V was pared by 4 bases and J by 9 bases, with 6 bases of the junction left unmatched. The CDR3 has 11 amino acids. Germline CDR1 SQVTM, CDR2 ANQGSEA. The CDR3 is CSVGAGFGQYF. CDR3 bases: TGCAGCGTTGGAGCGGGGTTTGGGCAGTACTTC.

The rearrangement links TRBV7-9 to TRBJ1-1; TRBD1 is a possible D gene (5 bases). The V and J ends lost 7 bases and 0 bases respectively, with 12 bases between them. The V gene's germline CDR1 is SEHNR and CDR2 FQNEAQ (reference sequence). This CDR3 is built from 14 residues. DNA for the CDR3: TGTGCCAGCAAGAGAGACAGTTTGAACACTGAAGCTTTCTTT. Amino acid sequence: CASKRDSLNTEAFF. The whole variable domain, filled in from reference TRBV7-9 and TRBJ1-1, reads DTGVSQNPRHKITKRGQNVTFRCDPISEHNRLYWYRQTLGQGPEFLTYFQNEAQLEKSRLLSDRFSAERPKGSFSTLEIQRTEQGDSAMYLCASKRDSLNTEAFFGQGTRLTVV.

In its sample, this clonotype was seen many times. The chain has TRBV19 and TRBJ2-7, with TRBD2 identical over 12 bases. The CDR3 spans 15 residues. Germline CDR1 LNHDA, CDR2 SQIVND (reference sequence). V gave up 6 bases and J gave up 1 base; unmatched junction bases: 4. Written as DNA, the CDR3 is TGTGCCAGTAGCATGACTAGCGGGAGTTCCTACGAGCAGTACTTC. It specifies CASSMTSGSSYEQYF.

This clonotype was seen only a few times. The chain has TRBV5-8 and TRBJ1-2; TRBD1 might be the D (6 bases). Germline V gene lookup returns CDR1 SGHTS and CDR2 YDEGEE. The CDR3 is 14 residues long. The V end was cut by 4 bases, the J end by 2 bases, with 12 bases between. The CDR3 here is CASSGATGNYGYTF. CDR3 DNA sequence: TGTGCCAGCAGCGGGGCGACAGGAAACTATGGCTACACCTTC.

This chain links TRBV20-1 with TRBJ2-7, with TRBD2 matching over 9 bases. This CDR3 region has 14 residues. J gave up 3 bases and V 6 bases, and 9 bases lay outside the gene matches. Per the germline V gene, CDR1 is DFQATT and CDR2 is SNEGSKA (reference sequence). The CDR3, as DNA: TGCAGTGCCCCAAGACTAGCGGCGGACTACGAGCAGTACTTC. Its translation: CSAPRLAADYEQYF.

The chain recombines TRBV10-3 with TRBJ1-1; D is uncertain. Trimming took off 6 bases at V and 7 bases at J, with 12 bases between the two ends. The germline V gene encodes CDR1 ENHRY and CDR2 SYGVKD. This CDR3 is 12 amino acids long. CDR3 coding DNA: TGTGCCATCAGCGAACTTCCAGATGAAGCTTTCTTT. It encodes CAISELPDEAFF.

Many counts were recorded for this clonotype. The J gene is TRBJ1-2, the V gene TRBV6-5, with D perhaps TRBD1 (6 bases). Trimming stripped 6 bases from V and 0 bases from J, with 11 bases between. The CDR3 sequence is 14 residues long. Germline V gene lookup returns CDR1 MNHEY and CDR2 SVGAGI. The CDR3 nucleotides are TGTGCCAGCAGGGCAGGGGAGGCTAACTATGGCTACACCTTC. Translated: CASRAGEANYGYTF.

The gene calls are TRBV29-1 and TRBJ2-6; possibly TRBD1 or TRBD2 for D (5 bases each). The CDR3 runs to 17 residues. V lost 5 bases, J lost 0 bases, and 17 bases lay in between. Germline V gene lookup returns CDR1 SQVTM and CDR2 ANQGSEA. The CDR3, as DNA: TGCAGCGTTACTTCCGGGACGGGGAGCTCTGGGGCCAACGTCCTGACTTTC. Residues: CSVTSGTGSSGANVLTF.